The 2 T cell receptor beta chains listed next were all sequenced from one sample in a study of Ad26.COV2.S vaccination and SARS-CoV-2 variants. Treatment in this sample: around 19 received Ad26.COV2.S at low or high dose, single or two shots; several received placebo; per-sample allocation not given. Samples analyzed were those drawn on day 63 after the first vaccine or placebo injection. The protocol was immunoSEQ multiplex PCR, while the TCRdb copy is restricted to in-frame clones and leaves out a portion. The sample lists roughly 320,000 clones; 86% were seen once. Sequenced here: peripheral blood, sampled in a trial of Ad26.COV2.S vaccine versus placebo. The receptors were sampled from a person aged 18-65 years who received the Ad26.COV2.S COVID-19 vaccine or a placebo.

The chain joins TRBV6-2 or TRBV6-3 to TRBJ2-5; D assignment may be TRBD1 or TRBD2 (5 bases each). Germline CDR1 MNHEY, CDR2 SVGEGT. V was trimmed by 8 bases and J by 7 bases, leaving 17 bases between them. CDR3 size: 13 residues. The CDR3 DNA reads as TGTGCCAGCGGCCGACAAAACGGGGCGACCCAGTACTTC. Amino acids: CASGRQNGATQYF.

The chain joins TRBV4-1 to TRBJ2-7, with D perhaps TRBD1 (6 bases). Germline loops: CDR1 MGHRA, CDR2 YSYEKL. This CDR3 comprises 17 residues. V was clipped by 0 bases and J by 3 bases, with 18 bases between them. CDR3 residues: CASSQDGGQGKFYEQYF. The DNA of the CDR3 is TGCGCCAGCAGCCAAGATGGGGGCCAGGGGAAATTCTACGAGCAGTACTTC.